A selection of T cell receptor beta chains follows, all from one sample in a study of blood T cell repertoires in COVID-19. Generated by immunoSEQ multiplex PCR, the TCRdb table keeps only in-frame clones and is missing some. The data show 190,000 or so clones, about 86% seen once. What was sequenced was peripheral blood. These TCRs come from a man aged 50 to 59 with active or convalescent COVID-19. Both conserved end residues are part of each CDR3. D genes are given only for firm matches. Not all rows give a size; the values are once, few, many and, for expanded clones, a class.

d_call	v_call	cdr3_length	clone_size	j_call	cdr3_aa	cdr3_nt
NA	TRBV3-1/TRBV3-2	16	NA	TRBJ1-6	CASSPALAGLGSPLHF	TGTGCCAGCAGCCCAGCGTTAGCGGGCCTAGGATCACCCCTCCACTTT
NA	TRBV7-9	16	NA	TRBJ2-6	CASSLLGAGGANVLTF	TGTGCCAGCAGCCTACTGGGGGCGGGTGGGGCCAACGTCCTGACTTTC
TRBD1	TRBV3-1/TRBV3-2	13	few	TRBJ1-2	CASSADRAGGYTF	TGTGCCAGCAGCGCCGACAGGGCCGGAGGCTACACCTTC
NA	TRBV29-1	15	NA	TRBJ1-3	CSVVLRFRSGNTIYF	TGCAGCGTGGTTCTCCGGTTTCGCTCTGGAAACACCATATATTTT
NA	TRBV7-9	14	once	TRBJ1-1	CASSARQGGTEAFF	TGTGCCAGCAGCGCCCGGCAGGGAGGGACTGAAGCTTTCTTT
TRBD1	TRBV4-3	14	NA	TRBJ1-4	CASSDGQGNEKLFF	TGCGCCAGCAGCGACGGACAGGGTAATGAAAAACTGTTTTTT
TRBD1	TRBV11-2	14	NA	TRBJ1-1	CASSFRDSNTEAFF	TGTGCCAGCAGCTTCCGGGACAGCAACACTGAAGCTTTCTTT
NA	TRBV30	14	NA	TRBJ2-7	CAFLEGTSYYEQYF	TGTGCCTTTCTAGAAGGGACATCTTACTACGAGCAGTACTTC
TRBD2	TRBV5-1	15	NA	TRBJ2-7	CASSPGGGQNYEQYF	TGCGCCAGCAGCCCGGGAGGGGGGCAGAACTACGAGCAGTACTTC
TRBD2	TRBV27	18	NA	TRBJ2-6	CASSKSSGRASGANVLTF	TGTGCCAGCAGTAAATCTAGCGGGAGGGCTTCTGGGGCCAACGTCCTGACTTTC
NA	TRBV20-1	13	NA	TRBJ1-6	CSASYGNNSPLHF	TGCAGTGCTAGTTACGGGAATAATTCACCCCTCCACTTT
NA	TRBV19	14	NA	TRBJ1-2	CASSVREGGYGYTF	TGTGCCAGTAGTGTCAGGGAGGGAGGCTATGGCTACACCTTC
NA	TRBV21-1	14	NA	TRBJ1-5	CASAARGFGQPQHF	TGTGCCAGCGCCGCGAGGGGGTTCGGTCAGCCCCAGCATTTT
TRBD2	TRBV30	14	NA	TRBJ2-1	CAWSRGGSYNEQFF	TGTGCCTGGAGTCGGGGGGGCTCCTACAATGAGCAGTTCTTC
NA	TRBV20-1	14	NA	TRBJ2-7	CSASRGRAFSEQYF	TGCAGTGCTAGTAGGGGGAGGGCCTTCTCCGAGCAGTACTTC
NA	TRBV6-6	14	NA	TRBJ1-4	CASMRETTNEKLFF	TGTGCCAGCATGAGGGAGACAACTAATGAAAAACTGTTTTTT
NA	TRBV10-2	14	NA	TRBJ2-2	CASMNTLNTGELFF	TGCGCCAGCATGAACACCTTAAACACCGGGGAGCTGTTTTTT
NA	TRBV3-1/TRBV3-2	17	NA	TRBJ2-1	CASSQRAGARSYNEQFF	TGTGCCAGCAGCCAACGAGCAGGGGCCCGATCCTACAATGAGCAGTTCTTC
TRBD1	TRBV6-5	16	NA	TRBJ1-2	CASSYSRFKGAPGYTF	TGTGCCAGCAGTTACTCGAGATTTAAGGGGGCTCCGGGCTACACCTTC
TRBD1	TRBV13	14	NA	TRBJ1-2	CASSGRQGRHGYTF	TGTGCCAGCAGCGGACGACAGGGAAGGCATGGCTACACCTTC
TRBD1	TRBV7-3	16	NA	TRBJ2-3	CASSLNWDRGTDTQYF	TGTGCCAGCAGCTTAAACTGGGACAGGGGCACAGATACGCAGTATTTT
NA	TRBV2	11	NA	TRBJ2-4	CASSRGYIQYF	TGTGCCAGCAGTAGGGGGTACATTCAGTACTTC
NA	TRBV11-3	17	NA	TRBJ1-5	CASSLGRIRGKNQPQHF	TGTGCCAGCAGCTTAGGACGAATACGGGGGAAAAATCAGCCCCAGCATTTT
TRBD1	TRBV11-2	14	NA	TRBJ2-5	CASSLGQTIETQYF	TGTGCCAGCAGCTTGGGACAGACCATAGAGACCCAGTACTTC
TRBD1	TRBV19	16	NA	TRBJ1-2	CASTRGVGGENYGYTF	TGTGCCAGTACCCGAGGGGTAGGGGGCGAAAACTATGGCTACACCTTC
NA	TRBV30	18	few	TRBJ1-6	CAWRGLHRQVSYNSPLHF	TGTGCCTGGAGAGGACTTCACAGACAAGTCTCCTATAATTCACCCCTCCACTTT
NA	TRBV6-1	16	NA	TRBJ2-1	CASSERMTYRANEQFF	TGTGCCAGCAGTGAAAGAATGACGTACAGGGCCAATGAGCAGTTCTTC
NA	TRBV7-2	15	NA	TRBJ2-3	CASSSDGHFTDTQYF	TGTGCCAGCAGCTCCGACGGACACTTCACAGATACGCAGTATTTT
TRBD1	TRBV20-1	13	NA	TRBJ2-3	CSASGQGTDTQYF	TGCAGTGCTAGTGGACAGGGCACAGATACGCAGTATTTT
TRBD2	TRBV28	20	NA	TRBJ2-7	CASSLMGSGLAGGPAYEQYF	TGTGCCAGCAGTTTAATGGGATCGGGTCTAGCGGGAGGCCCTGCCTACGAGCAGTACTTC
TRBD1	TRBV5-6	14	NA	TRBJ1-2	CASSSGQGALGYTF	TGTGCCAGCAGCTCCGGACAGGGGGCGCTGGGCTACACCTTC
TRBD1	TRBV5-6	14	NA	TRBJ2-7	CASSTGTGTYEQYF	TGTGCCAGCAGCACCGGGACAGGGACCTACGAGCAGTACTTC
NA	TRBV11-3	13	NA	TRBJ2-5	CASSEGGDETQYF	TGTGCCAGCAGCGAGGGAGGTGATGAGACCCAGTACTTC